This TCR beta chain comes out of a study of technical replicates of blood from several donors. The repertoire was sequenced with immunoSEQ multiplex PCR; TCRdb's copy has only in-frame clones and lacks some. The table includes around 92,000 clones, 95% detected once. The trim removed 2 bases at V and 2 bases at J, leaving 5 bases unmatched. Germline values: CDR1 SNHLY, CDR2 FYNNEI. The CDR3 is made up of 16 amino acids. The TCR sequence derives from a human donor in good health. This rearrangement joins TRBV2 to TRBJ2-3; 9 bases agree with TRBD2. Sequencing was carried out using T cells isolated from PBMCs. CDR3 amino acids: CASSELRGGYTDTQYF. CDR3 bases: TGTGCCAGCAGTGAACTGCGGGGGGGATACACAGATACGCAGTATTTT.